These T cell receptor beta chains were read from a single sample in a study of shared T cell receptors in the human thymus. TCRdb's copy holds only in-frame clones and misses some; the assay was immunoSEQ multiplex PCR. This sample carries 630,000 or so clones, roughly 86% of them seen once, and the ten largest clones take over 0.008%. These same records also appear under a second study, on human thymus T cells.

The specimen was thymocytes. These receptors originate from a boy under two years old with a congenital heart defect. Each CDR3 is given with its conserved first and last residue. The D gene is left open where the match is weak. Size is stated for part of the rows, as once, few or many counts, or as a class when the clone is expanded.

j_call d_call clone_size v_call cdr3_length cdr3_aa cdr3_nt
TRBJ1-4 TRBD1 - TRBV15 17 CATKEGGASPPNEKLFF TGTGCCACCAAGGAAGGGGGCGCGAGCCCACCTAATGAAAAACTGTTTTTT
TRBJ2-7 TRBD2 - TRBV5-1 18 CASSLTETSGGPGGVQYF TGCGCCAGCAGCTTGACAGAGACTAGCGGGGGGCCCGGCGGGGTGCAGTACTTC
TRBJ2-3 TRBD2 - TRBV4-1 16 CASSLGLAGGPDTQYF TGCGCCAGCAGTCTAGGACTAGCGGGAGGTCCAGATACGCAGTATTTT
TRBJ2-3 - - TRBV6-5 13 CASSYQAWDTQYF TGTGCCAGCAGTTACCAAGCGTGGGATACGCAGTATTTT
TRBJ1-3 TRBD1 - TRBV29-1 16 CSAKGTEWSSGNTIYF TGCAGCGCGAAAGGGACAGAATGGTCGTCTGGAAACACCATATATTTT
TRBJ1-1 - - TRBV6-6 15 CASSYSLQENTEAFF TGTGCCAGCAGTTACTCGTTACAGGAGAACACTGAAGCTTTCTTT
TRBJ2-7 TRBD2 - TRBV28 17 CASGKAVLSGRRSEQYF TGTGCCAGCGGAAAAGCAGTTCTTAGCGGGAGACGGTCCGAGCAGTACTTC
TRBJ1-6 - - TRBV5-8 15 CASSLDSYNGSPLHF TGTGCCAGCAGCTTGGACAGCTACAATGGTTCACCCCTCCACTTT
TRBJ1-1 - - TRBV27 15 CASSLWGRANTEAFF TGTGCCAGCAGTTTATGGGGCAGGGCGAACACTGAAGCTTTCTTT
TRBJ1-2 - - TRBV27 15 CASSRGRGGSYGYTF TGTGCCAGCAGTCGAGGAAGGGGCGGGAGCTATGGCTACACCTTC
TRBJ2-1 - once TRBV29-1 19 CSGGVSLPETQSSYNEQFF TGCAGCGGGGGGGTTTCCCTCCCCGAAACCCAGAGCTCCTACAATGAGCAGTTCTTC
TRBJ1-2 TRBD1 - TRBV30 16 CAWSVPGFPQGSGYTF TGTGCCTGGAGTGTACCCGGATTCCCACAGGGGAGTGGCTACACCTTC
TRBJ1-2 TRBD1 - TRBV27 18 CASTPGSARDRGNYGYTF TGTGCCAGCACCCCAGGGTCGGCCCGGGACAGGGGGAACTATGGCTACACCTTC
TRBJ2-2 - - TRBV27 15 CASSLSRVRTGELFF TGTGCCAGCAGTTTAAGCAGGGTACGGACCGGGGAGCTGTTTTTT
TRBJ2-5 - - TRBV5-8 14 CASTSWSWWETQYF TGTGCCAGCACGTCATGGAGTTGGTGGGAGACCCAGTACTTC
TRBJ2-7 TRBD2 once TRBV5-4 20 CASSFRQRGRSIPLIYEQYF TGTGCCAGCAGCTTCAGGCAGCGGGGGCGTAGCATCCCGCTCATCTACGAGCAGTACTTC
TRBJ2-3 - - TRBV6-1 11 CASSGADTQYF TGTGCCAGCAGCGGAGCAGATACGCAGTATTTT
TRBJ2-1 - - TRBV4-2 15 CASSAPGAYYNEQFF TGTGCCAGCAGCGCACCAGGGGCATACTACAATGAGCAGTTCTTC
TRBJ1-5 - once TRBV19 14 CASSMTAGNQPQHF TGTGCCAGTAGTATGACGGCAGGGAATCAGCCCCAGCATTTT